This TCR beta chain is drawn from a study of human T cells and chemical hapten exposure. Germline loops: CDR1 SGHTA, CDR2 FQGNSA. The trim removed 5 bases at V and 1 base at J, leaving 4 bases unmatched. The CDR3 is made up of 15 amino acids. Time point noted: patch test 3, about 24 weeks after DPC sensitization. The treatment here: therapeutic diphenylcyclopropenone sensitization with weekly scalp DPC. TCRdb recomputed calls from the RACE reads with MiXCR, one row per CDR3 protein. The sample includes 150,000 to 200,000 distinct CDR3 sequences, approximately 30% of them seen just once. The chain joins TRBV7-2 to TRBJ2-2, with TRBD1 matching over 7 bases. The source is a woman between 18 and 30 years old with alopecia areata. Some clones in this sample may be carry-over from other donors' samples. The source was whole blood, collected in connection with sensitization to the hapten diphenylcyclopropenone (DPC). In DNA form, the CDR3 reads TGTGCCAGCAGCCCCCGGACAGGGAACACCGGGGAGCTGTTTTTT. Translation gives CASSPRTGNTGELFF.